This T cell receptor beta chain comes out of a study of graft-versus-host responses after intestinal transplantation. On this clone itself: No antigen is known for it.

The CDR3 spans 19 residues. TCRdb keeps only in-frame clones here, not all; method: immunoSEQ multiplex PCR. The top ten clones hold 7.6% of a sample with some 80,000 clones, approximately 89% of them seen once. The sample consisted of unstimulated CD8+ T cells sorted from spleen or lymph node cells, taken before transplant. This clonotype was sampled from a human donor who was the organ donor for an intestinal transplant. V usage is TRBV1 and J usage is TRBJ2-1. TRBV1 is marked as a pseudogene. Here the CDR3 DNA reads TGCACCAGCAGCCAAGTCGGGGGCGTGGCGGGACCCACGTACAATGAGCAGTTCTTC. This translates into CTSSQVGGVAGPTYNEQFF.